This TCR beta chain appears in the sequencing data of a study of OX40 agonist ivuxolimab in advanced cancers. V shed 4 bases and J 10 bases; nucleotides not matched to a gene: 10. The germline gives CDR1 SGHVS, CDR2 FQNEAQ. CDR3 length: 16 amino acids. Some clones are missing from TCRdb's copy, which holds only in-frame ones; the method was immunoSEQ multiplex PCR. The repertoire holds 95,000 to 100,000 clones, with roughly 93% as singletons. Here the sequenced sample was CD4+ or CD8+ T cells sorted from blood, taken in a trial of the OX40 agonist ivuxolimab. This chain uses TRBV7-8 with TRBJ1-6; TRBD1 matches 10 bases. The sequence was collected from an adult with an advanced solid tumor such as melanoma, head and neck, liver or kidney cancer. The CDR3 DNA follows: TGTGCCAGCAGCTCCCCGGGACAGGGGAGCCCATCACCCCTCCACTTT. Protein product: CASSSPGQGSPSPLHF. Using reference TRBV7-8 and TRBJ1-6 for the parts outside the CDR3, the full variable domain is GAGVSQSPRYKVAKRGQDVALRCDPISGHVSLFWYQQALGQGPEFLTYFQNEAQLDKSGLPSDRFFAERPEGSVSTLKIQRTQQEDSAVYLCASSSPGQGSPSPLHFGNGTRLTVT.